This is a list of T cell receptor beta chains from one sample in a study of blood T cell repertoires in COVID-19. The method was immunoSEQ multiplex PCR; TCRdb's version includes in-frame clones alone and lacks a portion of them. Among under 450,000 clones listed, roughly 77% were seen once. Material: peripheral blood. These receptors were taken from a human donor with acute or convalescent COVID-19. The donor label of this sample is uncertain. The CDR3 runs from the conserved cysteine through the conserved F or W. The D gene is left open where the match is weak. Size values are once, few and many counts, or a class for expanded clones, and some rows have none.

clone_size: few; v_call: TRBV6-1; d_call: NA; j_call: TRBJ1-4; cdr3_nt: TGTGCCAGCAGTGGGGGGCTCAGGGTGGAGGCAACTAATGAAAAACTGTTTTTT; cdr3_aa: CASSGGLRVEATNEKLFF
clone_size: NA; v_call: TRBV6-5; d_call: TRBD1; j_call: TRBJ1-2; cdr3_nt: TGTGCCAGCAGTTTACAGGGGGAGGACTATGGCTACACCTTC; cdr3_aa: CASSLQGEDYGYTF
clone_size: NA; v_call: TRBV7-8; d_call: TRBD1; j_call: TRBJ1-1; cdr3_nt: TGTGCCAGCAGCAAACTAACGACAGGGGGGAACACTGAAGCTTTCTTT; cdr3_aa: CASSKLTTGGNTEAFF
clone_size: NA; v_call: TRBV5-1; d_call: NA; j_call: TRBJ1-1; cdr3_nt: TGCGCCAGCAGCATCGGGTTTCACATGAACACTGAAGCTTTCTTT; cdr3_aa: CASSIGFHMNTEAFF
clone_size: NA; v_call: TRBV19; d_call: NA; j_call: TRBJ1-6; cdr3_nt: TGTGCCAGTAGCAACTCGGGGGGGAGTGATTCACCCCTCCACTTT; cdr3_aa: CASSNSGGSDSPLHF
clone_size: NA; v_call: TRBV4-1; d_call: TRBD1; j_call: TRBJ1-3; cdr3_nt: TGCGCCAGCAGCCTCGGGACAGGGGCTGGAAACACCATATATTTT; cdr3_aa: CASSLGTGAGNTIYF
clone_size: NA; v_call: TRBV5-6; d_call: NA; j_call: TRBJ2-3; cdr3_nt: TGTGCCAGCAGCTTGACAAGCGGAGGTACGCAGTATTTT; cdr3_aa: CASSLTSGGTQYF
clone_size: NA; v_call: TRBV5-5; d_call: TRBD1; j_call: TRBJ2-7; cdr3_nt: TGTGCCAGCAGCTTGGGGGGACAGTCCTACGAGCAGTACTTC; cdr3_aa: CASSLGGQSYEQYF
clone_size: once; v_call: TRBV6-5; d_call: TRBD1; j_call: TRBJ1-1; cdr3_nt: TGTGCCAGCAGTTATGACAGGGGGAGTGAAGCTTTCTTT; cdr3_aa: CASSYDRGSEAFF
clone_size: NA; v_call: TRBV18; d_call: NA; j_call: TRBJ2-1; cdr3_nt: TGTGCCAGCTCATTGGGCCGGGAGCTCGGTGAGCAGTTCTTC; cdr3_aa: CASSLGRELGEQFF
clone_size: NA; v_call: TRBV5-1; d_call: NA; j_call: TRBJ1-3; cdr3_nt: TGCGCCAGCAGCTTCGAGGGCATCTCTGGAAACACCATATATTTT; cdr3_aa: CASSFEGISGNTIYF
clone_size: few; v_call: TRBV3-1/TRBV3-2; d_call: NA; j_call: TRBJ1-4; cdr3_nt: TGTGCCAGCAGCCAATTTTCCAGGGGAAGAGCTAATGAAAAACTGTTTTTT; cdr3_aa: CASSQFSRGRANEKLFF
clone_size: NA; v_call: TRBV20-1; d_call: NA; j_call: TRBJ2-7; cdr3_nt: TGCAGTGCTAGTAAACAGGTCGACGAGCAGTACTTC; cdr3_aa: CSASKQVDEQYF
clone_size: NA; v_call: TRBV10-3; d_call: NA; j_call: TRBJ2-1; cdr3_nt: TGTGCCATCAGCTCCCTCGGGCGGGGCCAACACAATGAGCAGTTCTTC; cdr3_aa: CAISSLGRGQHNEQFF
clone_size: NA; v_call: TRBV18; d_call: NA; j_call: TRBJ2-3; cdr3_nt: TGTGCCAGCTCATCCCCTTCGGCGGGCACAGATACGCAGTATTTT; cdr3_aa: CASSSPSAGTDTQYF
clone_size: NA; v_call: TRBV21-1; d_call: NA; j_call: TRBJ2-7; cdr3_nt: TGTGCCACCCCGGCGGGACCGCTGTCCTACGAGCAGTACTTC; cdr3_aa: CATPAGPLSYEQYF
clone_size: NA; v_call: TRBV18; d_call: NA; j_call: TRBJ1-1; cdr3_nt: TGTGCCAGCTCCTCAATACAGAACACTGAAGCTTTCTTT; cdr3_aa: CASSSIQNTEAFF
clone_size: few; v_call: TRBV27; d_call: TRBD1; j_call: TRBJ1-1; cdr3_nt: TGTGCCAGCAGGGACAGGGGATCTCTTGGTTCATTCTTT; cdr3_aa: CASRDRGSLGSFF
clone_size: once; v_call: TRBV7-9; d_call: NA; j_call: TRBJ2-5; cdr3_nt: TGTGCCAGCAGCTTATTGTCGGAGGAGACCCAGTACTTC; cdr3_aa: CASSLLSEETQYF
clone_size: NA; v_call: TRBV27; d_call: TRBD2; j_call: TRBJ2-1; cdr3_nt: TGTGCCAGCAGGGCTAGCGGGGAATACAATGAGCAGTTCTTC; cdr3_aa: CASRASGEYNEQFF
clone_size: NA; v_call: TRBV5-1; d_call: NA; j_call: TRBJ2-7; cdr3_nt: TGCGCCAGCAGCAGTGGACTGCTCGGGGAGCAGTACTTC; cdr3_aa: CASSSGLLGEQYF
clone_size: NA; v_call: TRBV5-1; d_call: NA; j_call: TRBJ1-5; cdr3_nt: TGCGCCAGCAGCTTAGATTCGGGGTGGGATCAGCCCCAGCATTTT; cdr3_aa: CASSLDSGWDQPQHF
clone_size: few; v_call: TRBV7-9; d_call: NA; j_call: TRBJ1-2; cdr3_nt: TGTGCCAGCAGCCGACGGATGCAGGGCAGTGGTGGCTACACCTTC; cdr3_aa: CASSRRMQGSGGYTF
clone_size: NA; v_call: TRBV5-1; d_call: TRBD1; j_call: TRBJ1-4; cdr3_nt: TGCGCCAGCAGCCTGGACAGGGGTACCCTACATGAAAAACTGTTTTTT; cdr3_aa: CASSLDRGTLHEKLFF
clone_size: NA; v_call: TRBV6-5; d_call: NA; j_call: TRBJ1-6; cdr3_nt: TGTGCCAGCAATGGCGGATATAATTCACCCCTCCACTTT; cdr3_aa: CASNGGYNSPLHF
clone_size: NA; v_call: TRBV18; d_call: NA; j_call: TRBJ1-1; cdr3_nt: TGTGCCAGCTCACCGGCCCAGACAATTGAAGCTTTCTTT; cdr3_aa: CASSPAQTIEAFF
clone_size: NA; v_call: TRBV3-1/TRBV3-2; d_call: NA; j_call: TRBJ2-1; cdr3_nt: TGTGCCAGCAGCCAGATCTCGGGACTCCCCCCTATTCAGCAGTTCTTC; cdr3_aa: CASSQISGLPPIQQFF
clone_size: NA; v_call: TRBV18; d_call: NA; j_call: TRBJ2-7; cdr3_nt: TGTGCCAGCTCACCCCCGGACAACTCCTACGAGCAGTACTTC; cdr3_aa: CASSPPDNSYEQYF
clone_size: few; v_call: TRBV5-6; d_call: NA; j_call: TRBJ1-2; cdr3_nt: TGTGCCAGCAGCCGCGGGCAGAGGGACTACACCTTC; cdr3_aa: CASSRGQRDYTF
clone_size: NA; v_call: TRBV19; d_call: TRBD2; j_call: TRBJ2-1; cdr3_nt: TGTGCCAGTAGTTCCCCGTCGGGGGGGTTCTACAATGAGCAGTTCTTC; cdr3_aa: CASSSPSGGFYNEQFF
clone_size: NA; v_call: TRBV19; d_call: NA; j_call: TRBJ1-1; cdr3_nt: TGTGCCAGTAGTATCCTCGCAGTGGCGAACACTGAAGCTTTCTTT; cdr3_aa: CASSILAVANTEAFF
clone_size: NA; v_call: TRBV30; d_call: NA; j_call: TRBJ2-5; cdr3_nt: TGTGCCTGGAACAGGGAAGAGACCCAGTACTTC; cdr3_aa: CAWNREETQYF
clone_size: NA; v_call: TRBV6-6; d_call: NA; j_call: TRBJ1-2; cdr3_nt: TGTGCCAGCAGGGAGAACTATGGCTACACCTTC; cdr3_aa: CASRENYGYTF
clone_size: NA; v_call: TRBV27; d_call: NA; j_call: TRBJ1-5; cdr3_nt: TGTGCCAGCAGTCCTCGACACTCCAATCAGCCCCAGCATTTT; cdr3_aa: CASSPRHSNQPQHF
clone_size: NA; v_call: TRBV28; d_call: NA; j_call: TRBJ2-2; cdr3_nt: TGTGCCAGCACCAAGCTCCTGAACACCGGGGAGCTGTTTTTT; cdr3_aa: CASTKLLNTGELFF
clone_size: NA; v_call: TRBV7-8; d_call: TRBD1; j_call: TRBJ2-5; cdr3_nt: TGTGCCAGCAGCCGAAACATTGGACAGGGCGAAGAGACCCAGTACTTC; cdr3_aa: CASSRNIGQGEETQYF
clone_size: NA; v_call: TRBV29-1; d_call: NA; j_call: TRBJ1-2; cdr3_nt: TGCAGCGTCCCCTACGAGAACTATGGCTACACCTTC; cdr3_aa: CSVPYENYGYTF
clone_size: NA; v_call: TRBV4-1; d_call: NA; j_call: TRBJ1-5; cdr3_nt: TGCGCCAGCAGCCAAGATCTGACAGGTAATCAGCCCCAGCATTTT; cdr3_aa: CASSQDLTGNQPQHF
clone_size: NA; v_call: TRBV7-9; d_call: NA; j_call: TRBJ2-2; cdr3_nt: TGTGCCAGCAGCTTAGTGGCCCCCTCCGGGGAGCTGTTTTTT; cdr3_aa: CASSLVAPSGELFF
clone_size: NA; v_call: TRBV6-4; d_call: NA; j_call: TRBJ2-3; cdr3_nt: TGTGCCAGCAGTGACAGGCGGGGGCCAACAGATACGCAGTATTTT; cdr3_aa: CASSDRRGPTDTQYF
clone_size: NA; v_call: TRBV7-2; d_call: NA; j_call: TRBJ1-3; cdr3_nt: TGTGCCAGCAGCCCCCCCTCCGGAAACACCATATATTTT; cdr3_aa: CASSPPSGNTIYF
clone_size: NA; v_call: TRBV10-1; d_call: NA; j_call: TRBJ1-2; cdr3_nt: TGCGCCAGCAGTGCCCAAACAGGGTTGGGGTATGGCTACACCTTC; cdr3_aa: CASSAQTGLGYGYTF
clone_size: NA; v_call: TRBV28; d_call: NA; j_call: TRBJ1-2; cdr3_nt: TGTGCCAGCAGTTTAACGACAGCCTTGGGGGGCTACACCTTC; cdr3_aa: CASSLTTALGGYTF
clone_size: NA; v_call: TRBV14; d_call: NA; j_call: TRBJ2-7; cdr3_nt: TGTGCCAGCAGCCAAGATTTTGCGGGGATCTATTTATTGGGCGAGCAGTACTTC; cdr3_aa: CASSQDFAGIYLLGEQYF
clone_size: NA; v_call: TRBV10-2; d_call: NA; j_call: TRBJ1-6; cdr3_nt: TGCGCCAGCAGTTTTAACAGGGACGATTCACCCCTCCACTTT; cdr3_aa: CASSFNRDDSPLHF
clone_size: NA; v_call: TRBV18; d_call: NA; j_call: TRBJ1-1; cdr3_nt: TGTGCCAGCTCACCAACAGGGAGCGGCGTGAACACTGAAGCTTTCTTT; cdr3_aa: CASSPTGSGVNTEAFF
clone_size: NA; v_call: TRBV18; d_call: NA; j_call: TRBJ1-4; cdr3_nt: TGTGCCAGCTCACCACCGAGTGTTAATGAAAAACTGTTTTTT; cdr3_aa: CASSPPSVNEKLFF
clone_size: NA; v_call: TRBV18; d_call: NA; j_call: TRBJ1-2; cdr3_nt: TGTGCCAGCTCACCGGGAGAGGGCCGCGCTCCTCACACCTTC; cdr3_aa: CASSPGEGRAPHTF
clone_size: NA; v_call: TRBV10-3; d_call: NA; j_call: TRBJ1-3; cdr3_nt: TGTGCCATCAGTGAAGGTCTGGGCGGAAGGCCAAGGGGTGGAAACACCATATATTTT; cdr3_aa: CAISEGLGGRPRGGNTIYF
clone_size: NA; v_call: TRBV5-4; d_call: NA; j_call: TRBJ2-7; cdr3_nt: TGTGCCAGCAGCTTACTAGGGGGGGGAGCCTACGAGCAGTACTTC; cdr3_aa: CASSLLGGGAYEQYF
clone_size: NA; v_call: TRBV5-4; d_call: TRBD2; j_call: TRBJ2-3; cdr3_nt: TGTGCCAGCAGCCCTGGTGGTGGTAGCGGGGGGGCAAGCACAGATACGCAGTATTTT; cdr3_aa: CASSPGGGSGGASTDTQYF
clone_size: NA; v_call: TRBV7-6; d_call: TRBD2; j_call: TRBJ2-5; cdr3_nt: TGTGCCAGCAGCTTAGTGGTGGGACTAGCGCGCCAAGAGACCCAGTACTTC; cdr3_aa: CASSLVVGLARQETQYF